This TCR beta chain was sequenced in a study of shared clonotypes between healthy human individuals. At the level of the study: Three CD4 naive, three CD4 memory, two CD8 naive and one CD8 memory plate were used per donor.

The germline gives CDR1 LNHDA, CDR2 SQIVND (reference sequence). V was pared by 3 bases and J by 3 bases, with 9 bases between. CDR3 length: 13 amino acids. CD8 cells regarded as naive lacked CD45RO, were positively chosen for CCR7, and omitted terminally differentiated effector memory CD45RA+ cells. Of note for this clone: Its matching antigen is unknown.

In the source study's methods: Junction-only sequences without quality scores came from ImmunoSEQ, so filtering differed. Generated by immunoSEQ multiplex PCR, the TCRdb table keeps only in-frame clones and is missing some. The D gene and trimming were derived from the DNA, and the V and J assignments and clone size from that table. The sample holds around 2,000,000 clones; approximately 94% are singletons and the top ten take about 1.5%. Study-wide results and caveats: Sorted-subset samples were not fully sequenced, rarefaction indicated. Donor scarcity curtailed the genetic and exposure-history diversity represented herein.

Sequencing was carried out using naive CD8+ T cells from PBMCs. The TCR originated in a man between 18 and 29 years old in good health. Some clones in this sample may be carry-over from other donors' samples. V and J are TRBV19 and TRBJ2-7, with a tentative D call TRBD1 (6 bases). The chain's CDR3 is CASSIWTDYEQYF. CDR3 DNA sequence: TGTGCCAGTAGTATTTGGACAGACTACGAGCAGTACTTC.